These 6 T cell receptor beta chains were sequenced from one sample in a study of T cells in Graves' hyperthyroidism and ophthalmopathy. Regions amplified from RNA transcripts were the TCR beta CDR3 regions. The HTBI primer set was used in a first-round RT-PCR of the TCR CDR3. Each CDR3 protein gets one entry after TCRdb re-called the multiplex PCR reads with MiXCR. The top ten clones hold 50% of a sample with approximately 330,000 distinct CDR3 sequences, over 20% of them seen once. The material sequenced was blood. These receptors all come from a woman aged 45 to 65 with Graves' hyperthyroidism.

This clonotype showed up many times. The rearrangement links TRBV27 to TRBJ1-2, with D maybe TRBD1 (5 bases). From germline, CDR1 is MNHEY and CDR2 SMNVEV (reference sequence). The CDR3 extends over 13 amino acids. The germline V and J ends were trimmed by 5 bases and 8 bases, with 15 bases remaining between them. The DNA for the CDR3 is TGTGCCAGCAGTCTCAGAGGGACCCACGGCTACACCTTC. Protein: CASSLRGTHGYTF.

This clonotype occurred a few times. V and J are TRBV14 and TRBJ1-6; no definite D call. This CDR3 is 13 amino acids long. Germline V gene sequence: CDR1 SGHDN, CDR2 FVKESK. The germline V and J ends were trimmed by 4 bases and 5 bases, with 6 bases remaining between them. In DNA form, the CDR3 reads TGTGCCAGCAGCCTGACGGATAATTCACCCCTCCACTTT. Protein: CASSLTDNSPLHF.

This clonotype has at least ten counts. The chain joins TRBV2 to TRBJ2-2, with D unclear. This CDR3 is built from 16 residues. Trimming took off 4 bases at V and 0 bases at J, with 12 bases between the two ends. Germline CDR1 and CDR2: SNHLY and FYNNEI. The CDR3 sequence is CASSGIDPTNTGELFF. The CDR3 DNA reads TGTGCCAGCAGTGGTATAGATCCCACGAACACCGGGGAGCTGTTTTTT. Variable domain in full (rest from reference TRBV2 and TRBJ2-2): EPEVTQTPSHQVTQMGQEVILRCVPISNHLYFYWYRQILGQKVEFLVSFYNNEISEKSEIFDDQFSVERPDGSNFTLKIRSTKLEDSAMYFCASSGIDPTNTGELFFGEGSRLTVL.

There are many counts of this clonotype. The rearrangement joins TRBV28 to TRBJ1-1; tentatively, D is TRBD1 (5 bases). The V and J ends lost 6 bases and 1 base respectively, with 9 bases between them. CDR3 length equals 13 residues. CDR1 is MDHEN and CDR2 is SYDVKM in the germline V gene. The CDR3 sequence: CASRTQGNTEAFF. In DNA, the CDR3 is TGTGCCAGCAGAACCCAGGGGAACACTGAAGCTTTCTTT.

Ten or more counts support this clonotype. The CDR3 DNA follows: TGTGCCAGCAGTTCGACAGGGTCTGGAAACACCATATATTTT. It is translated as CASSSTGSGNTIYF. This rearrangement joins TRBV12-3 or TRBV12-4 to TRBJ1-3, with TRBD1 identical over 7 bases. This CDR3 comprises 14 residues. V shed 4 bases and J 1 base; nucleotides not matched to a gene: 1.

This clonotype was counted many times. The gene calls are TRBV11-2 and TRBJ2-1, with 9 bases lining up with TRBD2. Germline-derived CDR1 and CDR2 are SGHAT and FQNNGV. The CDR3 is 16 residues long. The junction had 9 bases not matched to a gene; V was cut back by 5 bases and J by 4 bases. CDR3 residues: CASSTLAGTPYNEQFF. The CDR3 nucleotides read TGTGCCAGCAGCACTCTAGCGGGAACACCATACAATGAGCAGTTCTTC.